These 15 T cell receptor beta chains originate from one sample sequenced in a study of cytomegalovirus exposure and HLA in healthy donors. The PCR contained 60 Vbeta and 13 Jbeta primers. Clones were sequenced by immunoSEQ multiplex PCR, and TCRdb holds only the in-frame ones, with some missing. The table records about 130,000 clones, around 76% of them present only once. Source material: PBMCs. Every receptor here comes from a woman aged 45-65 years in good health and CMV-seronegative.

The genes are TRBV30 and TRBJ1-6; a possible D gene is TRBD1 (6 bases). V lost 2 bases and J 6 bases, leaving 17 bases between the germline ends. CDR3 size: 16 residues. Germline V gives CDR1 GTSNPN, CDR2 SVGIG (reference sequence). CDR3 sequence reads: CAWSTRGGYVNSPLHF. CDR3 nucleotides: TGTGCCTGGAGTACGAGGGGGGGCTATGTTAATTCACCCCTCCACTTT.

The chain joins TRBV5-4 to TRBJ2-3; 14 positions match TRBD2. The CDR3 has 17 amino acids. Germline-derived CDR1 and CDR2 are SGHNT and YYREEE (reference sequence). With 6 bases clipped from V and 6 bases from J, the junction kept 12 bases outside the gene matches. The CDR3 sequence is CASTMGLAGARGDTQYF. The CDR3 DNA reads TGTGCCAGCACCATGGGACTAGCGGGAGCACGGGGGGATACGCAGTATTTT.

This clone was seen once. J is TRBJ1-3 and V is TRBV27; a possible D gene is TRBD1 (5 bases). The CDR3 totals 16 residues. Germline CDR1 reads MNHEY; CDR2 reads SMNVEV (reference sequence). The V end lost 6 bases, the J end lost 2 bases, and 17 bases lay between the germline ends. The CDR3 reads CASSPTQEKAGNTIYF. The CDR3, as DNA: TGTGCCAGCAGCCCAACACAGGAGAAGGCTGGAAACACCATATATTTT.

This clone showed up just once. V gene TRBV9 combines with J gene TRBJ2-7; D unclear. Trimming removed 4 bases from V and 4 bases from J, with 9 bases in between. Germline V gene lookup returns CDR1 SGDLS and CDR2 YYNGEE. The CDR3 has 12 residues. CDR3 nucleotide sequence: TGTGCCAGCAGCTCTCGACATTACGAGCAGTACTTC. It codes for CASSSRHYEQYF.

This clone was seen only a few times. The chain recombines TRBV29-1 with TRBJ1-1; D uncertain. Trimming took 4 bases from V and 5 from J, leaving 14 bases between them. The CDR3 covers 13 residues. In germline, CDR1 is SQVTM, CDR2 ANQGSEA. The CDR3 DNA reads TGCAGCGTTGTGGTCAGCGAGGGAACTGAAGCTTTCTTT. Translating gives CSVVVSEGTEAFF.

There are a few counts of this clone. The chain has TRBV6-4 and TRBJ2-1; unclear D gene. The germline V gene has CDR1 MRHNA and CDR2 SNTAGT. V was cut by 3 bases and J by 9 bases, with 12 bases left in between. The CDR3 totals 13 residues. The CDR3 DNA is TGTGCCAGCAGTGAGTCGAGCGTGGTTGAGCAGTTCTTC. It yields the protein CASSESSVVEQFF.

In its sample, this clone is medium-sized. This CDR3 reads CASSVAGADEKLFF. In DNA form, the CDR3 reads TGTGCCAGCAGCGTAGCAGGGGCGGATGAAAAACTGTTTTTT. This chain joins TRBV9 and TRBJ1-4; D is perhaps TRBD1 (6 bases). Trimming cost V 0 bases and J 6 bases, with 9 bases left between them. The CDR3 contains 14 residues. CDR1 and CDR2 from the germline V gene are SGDLS and YYNGEE.

This clone was seen just once. The chain is built from TRBV20-1 and TRBJ2-7; weak D call: TRBD2 (5 bases). The V end was cut by 7 bases, the J end by 3 bases, with 10 bases between. From germline, CDR1 is DFQATT and CDR2 SNEGSKA (reference sequence). This CDR3 comprises 11 residues. The CDR3 DNA reads TGCAGTGTCGGAGGTAACTACGAGCAGTACTTC. This codes for CSVGGNYEQYF.

The chain carries TRBV6-1 and TRBJ2-1; perhaps TRBD1 as D (6 bases). CDR1 is MNHNS and CDR2 is SASEGT in the germline V gene. Between the trimmed V and J ends, which lost 4 bases and 2 bases, there was a span of 6 bases. The CDR3 covers 13 residues. CDR3 region: CASSGQAYNEQFF. CDR3 DNA: TGTGCCAGCAGTGGACAGGCCTACAATGAGCAGTTCTTC.

The chain uses TRBV9 and TRBJ1-5, with D perhaps matching TRBD1 (5 bases). The CDR3 covers 16 residues. V was pared by 0 bases and J by 4 bases, with 14 bases between. CDR1 SGDLS and CDR2 YYNGEE come from the germline V gene. The CDR3: CASSVGQGFPNQPQHF. The CDR3 region has the DNA TGTGCCAGCAGCGTAGGGCAGGGCTTTCCTAATCAGCCCCAGCATTTT.

The chain recombines TRBV7-9 with TRBJ2-3, with D perhaps TRBD1 (6 bases). This CDR3 has 16 residues. The ends were cut back, 0 bases at V and 0 bases at J, with 10 bases in the middle. CDR1 is SEHNR and CDR2 is FQNEAQ in the germline V gene (reference sequence). CDR3 protein: CASSLAIGTSTDTQYF. The CDR3 bases are TGTGCCAGCAGCTTAGCGATAGGGACAAGCACAGATACGCAGTATTTT. Looking up the rest from reference TRBV7-9 and TRBJ2-3 gives the full variable domain: DTGVSQNPRHKITKRGQNVTFRCDPISEHNRLYWYRQTLGQGPEFLTYFQNEAQLEKSRLLSDRFSAERPKGSFSTLEIQRTEQGDSAMYLCASSLAIGTSTDTQYFGPGTRLTVL.

This chain joins TRBV18 and TRBJ2-3; the D gene is possibly TRBD2 (5 bases). Between the trimmed V and J ends, which lost 3 bases and 3 bases, there was a span of 10 bases. Germline CDR1 and CDR2: KGHSH and LQKENI. This CDR3 has 14 amino acids. The CDR3 here is CASSPPAETDTQYF. The CDR3 region has the DNA TGTGCCAGCTCACCCCCAGCGGAAACAGATACGCAGTATTTT.

The chain has TRBV6-5 and TRBJ1-1, with D hard to call. Germline V gene data show CDR1 as MNHEY and CDR2 as SVGAGI. The CDR3 is 12 amino acids. V lost 5 bases and J 5 bases, leaving 9 bases between the germline ends. In nucleotides, the CDR3 is TGTGCCAGCAGTGAAGCATGGACTGAAGCTTTCTTT. Translation: CASSEAWTEAFF.

This clone showed up just a few times. The chain links TRBV11-2 to TRBJ2-5; TRBD2 aligns across 8 bases. V was pared by 5 bases and J by 5 bases, with 22 bases of the junction left unmatched. The CDR3 covers 19 residues. Per germline, CDR1 SGHAT and CDR2 FQNNGV. The CDR3 DNA reads TGTGCCAGCAGCCCCTACACGCGGGAGGTAGTTGTATATGAGGAGACCCAGTACTTC. It codes for CASSPYTREVVVYEETQYF. Together with reference TRBV11-2 and TRBJ2-5, the CDR3 gives the full variable domain: EAGVAQSPRYKIIEKRQSVAFWCNPISGHATLYWYQQILGQGPKLLIQFQNNGVVDDSQLPKDRFSAERLKGVDSTLKIQPAKLEDSAVYLCASSPYTREVVVYEETQYFGPGTRLLVL.

This chain joins TRBV7-2 and TRBJ2-3, with D uncertain. Germline lookup yields CDR1 SGHTA and CDR2 FQGNSA. Trimming shortened V by 1 base and J by 2 bases, and 4 bases separated the two germline ends. The CDR3 extends over 13 amino acids. CDR3 loop: CASSLVHTDTQYF. Written as DNA, the CDR3 is TGTGCCAGCAGCTTAGTACACACAGATACGCAGTATTTT.